Below, one T cell receptor beta chain is given with its context. Its antigen is currently unknown. This sample was taken from a study of T cells in Graves' hyperthyroidism and ophthalmopathy. Findings and caveats of the study: Ophthalmopathy was distinguished from stable hyperthyroidism by 13 V-J signatures.

Exclusions: uncontrolled infection, other autoimmune disease, pregnancy, lactation. RNA transcripts were the template for amplifying TCR beta CDR3 regions. With the HTBI primer set, the TCR CDR3 went through a first round of RT-PCR. TCRdb independently ran MiXCR on the multiplex PCR reads; one entry per CDR3 protein. The data hold roughly 260,000 distinct CDR3 sequences, with about 15% observed a single time. This CDR3 is built from 19 residues. Germline V lookup: CDR1 SNHLY, CDR2 FYNNEI. J lost 2 bases, V lost 3 bases, and 16 bases had no gene match. The chain employs TRBV2 and TRBJ1-5, with 7 bases lining up with TRBD1. The sequence was collected from a woman aged 35 to 49 with Graves' hyperthyroidism that later progressed to Graves' ophthalmopathy. Sequencing was performed on blood. For the CDR3, the DNA is TGTGCCAGCAGTGATCCGGCAGGGGGTCATAGCGTTGGCAATCAGCCCCAGCATTTT. This translates into CASSDPAGGHSVGNQPQHF.